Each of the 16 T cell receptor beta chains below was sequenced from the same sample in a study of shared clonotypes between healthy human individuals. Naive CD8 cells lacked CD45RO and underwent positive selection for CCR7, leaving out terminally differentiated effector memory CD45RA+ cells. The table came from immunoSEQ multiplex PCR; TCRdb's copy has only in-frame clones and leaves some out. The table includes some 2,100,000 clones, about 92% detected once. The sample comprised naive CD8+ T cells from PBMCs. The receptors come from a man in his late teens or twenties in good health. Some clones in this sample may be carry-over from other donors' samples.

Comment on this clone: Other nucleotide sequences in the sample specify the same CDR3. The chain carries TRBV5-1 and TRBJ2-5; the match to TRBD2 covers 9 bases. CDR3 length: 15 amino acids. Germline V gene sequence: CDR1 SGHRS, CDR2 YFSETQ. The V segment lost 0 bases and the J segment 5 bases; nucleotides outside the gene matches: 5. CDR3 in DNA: TGCGCCAGCAGCTTGGCGGCGGGAGGGTTGGAGACCCAGTACTTC. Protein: CASSLAAGGLETQYF.

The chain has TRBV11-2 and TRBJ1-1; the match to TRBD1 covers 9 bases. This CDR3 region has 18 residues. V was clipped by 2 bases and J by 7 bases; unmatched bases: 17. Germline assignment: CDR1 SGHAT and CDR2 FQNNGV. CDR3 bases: TGTGCCAGCAGCTTATATAGAACAGGGGGCCCCGGGCGAGGTGAAGCTTTCTTT. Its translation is CASSLYRTGGPGRGEAFF.

The CDR3 DNA reads as TGTGCCAGCAGTAAACTAGCGGGAGAGGCAGATACGCAGTATTTT. Amino acid sequence: CASSKLAGEADTQYF. This sequence joins TRBV6-5 and TRBJ2-3; 11 positions agree with TRBD2. CDR1 is MNHEY and CDR2 is SVGAGI in the germline V gene. This CDR3 spans 15 amino acids. Unmatched junction bases numbered 5, after V lost 5 bases and J lost 4 bases.

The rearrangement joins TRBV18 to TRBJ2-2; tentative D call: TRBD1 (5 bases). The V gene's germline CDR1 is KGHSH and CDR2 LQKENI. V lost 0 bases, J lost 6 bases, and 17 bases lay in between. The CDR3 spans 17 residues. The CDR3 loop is CASSPPQGRATAGELFF. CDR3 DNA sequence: TGTGCCAGCTCACCACCGCAAGGCAGGGCAACGGCCGGGGAGCTGTTTTTT.

CDR3: CASSLSMLGQQYF. CDR3 sequence (DNA): TGTGCCAGCAGTTTATCGATGTTGGGTCAGCAGTACTTC. J is TRBJ2-7 and V is TRBV27; no clear D gene. The germline gives CDR1 MNHEY, CDR2 SMNVEV (reference sequence). Trimming stripped 0 bases from V and 8 bases from J, with 11 bases between. CDR3 length equals 13 residues.

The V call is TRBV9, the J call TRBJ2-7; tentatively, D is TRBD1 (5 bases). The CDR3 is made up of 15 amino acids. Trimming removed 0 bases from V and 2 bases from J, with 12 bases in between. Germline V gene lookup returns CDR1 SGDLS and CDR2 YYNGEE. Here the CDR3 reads CASSVEGQSTYEQYF. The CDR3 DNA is TGTGCCAGCAGCGTAGAGGGGCAGAGTACCTACGAGCAGTACTTC.

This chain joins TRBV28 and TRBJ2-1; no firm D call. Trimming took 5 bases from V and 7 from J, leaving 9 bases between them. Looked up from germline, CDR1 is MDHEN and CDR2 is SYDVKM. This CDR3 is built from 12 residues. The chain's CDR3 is CASSHMRNEQFF. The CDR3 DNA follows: TGTGCCAGCAGTCACATGCGGAATGAGCAGTTCTTC.

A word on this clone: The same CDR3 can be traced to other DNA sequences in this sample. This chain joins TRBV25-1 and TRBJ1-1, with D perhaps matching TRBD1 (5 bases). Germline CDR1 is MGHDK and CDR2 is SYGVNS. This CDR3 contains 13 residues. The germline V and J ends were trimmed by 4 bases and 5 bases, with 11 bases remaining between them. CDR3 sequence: CASSVGARTEAFF. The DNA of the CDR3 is TGTGCCAGCAGTGTTGGGGCGAGGACTGAAGCTTTCTTT. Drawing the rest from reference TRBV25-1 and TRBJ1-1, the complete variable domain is EADIYQTPRYLVIGTGKKITLECSQTMGHDKMYWYQQDPGMELHLIHYSYGVNSTEKGDLSSESTVSRIRTEHFPLTLESARPSHTSQYLCASSVGARTEAFFGQGTRLTVV.

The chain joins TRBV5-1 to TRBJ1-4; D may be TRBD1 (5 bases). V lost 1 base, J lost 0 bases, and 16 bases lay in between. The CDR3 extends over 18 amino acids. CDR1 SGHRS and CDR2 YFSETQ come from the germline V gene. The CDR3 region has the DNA TGCGCCAGCAGCTTGTTCGGGACGGCATATGCAACTAATGAAAAACTGTTTTTT. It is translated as CASSLFGTAYATNEKLFF.

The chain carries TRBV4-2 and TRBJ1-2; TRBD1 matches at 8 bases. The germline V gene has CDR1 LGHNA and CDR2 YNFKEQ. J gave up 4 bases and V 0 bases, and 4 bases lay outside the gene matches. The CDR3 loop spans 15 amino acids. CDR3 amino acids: CASSQDPQGAYGYTF. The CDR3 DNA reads TGTGCCAGCAGCCAAGATCCCCAGGGGGCCTATGGCTACACCTTC.

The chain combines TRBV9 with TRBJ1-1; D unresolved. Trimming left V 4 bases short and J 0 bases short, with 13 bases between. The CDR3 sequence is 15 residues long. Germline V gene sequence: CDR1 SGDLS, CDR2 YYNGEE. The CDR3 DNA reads TGTGCCAGCAGCCCCCATAGTGGGCTGAACACTGAAGCTTTCTTT. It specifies CASSPHSGLNTEAFF.

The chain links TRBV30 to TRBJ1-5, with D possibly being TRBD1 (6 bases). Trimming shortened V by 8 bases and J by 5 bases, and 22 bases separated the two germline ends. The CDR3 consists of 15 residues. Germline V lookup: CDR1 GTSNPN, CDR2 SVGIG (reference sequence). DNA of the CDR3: TGTGCCCTCGGGGGCCGCAGGGCAACTTATCAGCCCCAGCATTTT. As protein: CALGGRRATYQPQHF.

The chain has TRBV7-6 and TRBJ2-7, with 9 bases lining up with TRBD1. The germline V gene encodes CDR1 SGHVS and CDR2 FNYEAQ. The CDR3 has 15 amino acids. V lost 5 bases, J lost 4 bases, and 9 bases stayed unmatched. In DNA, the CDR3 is TGTGCCAGCAGCGGAAGGGACAGGGAACCTTACGAGCAGTACTTC. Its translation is CASSGRDREPYEQYF. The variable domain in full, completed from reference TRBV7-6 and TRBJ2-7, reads GAGVSQSPRYKVTKRGQDVALRCDPISGHVSLYWYRQALGQGPEFLTYFNYEAQQDKSGLPNDRFSAERPEGSISTLTIQRTEQRDSAMYRCASSGRDREPYEQYFGPGTRLTVT.

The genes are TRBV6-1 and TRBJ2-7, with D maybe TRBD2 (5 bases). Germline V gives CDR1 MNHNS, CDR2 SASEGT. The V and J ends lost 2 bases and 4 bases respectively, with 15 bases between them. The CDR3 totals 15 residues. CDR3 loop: CASSESRLRAYEQYF. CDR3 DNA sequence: TGTGCCAGCAGTGAAAGTAGGCTGAGGGCATACGAGCAGTACTTC.

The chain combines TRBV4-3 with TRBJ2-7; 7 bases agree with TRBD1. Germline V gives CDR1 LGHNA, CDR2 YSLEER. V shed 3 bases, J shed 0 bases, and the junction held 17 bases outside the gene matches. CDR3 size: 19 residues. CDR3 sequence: CASSHFPVGQASSSYEQYF. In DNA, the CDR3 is TGCGCCAGCAGCCATTTCCCCGTTGGACAGGCGTCTTCCTCCTACGAGCAGTACTTC.

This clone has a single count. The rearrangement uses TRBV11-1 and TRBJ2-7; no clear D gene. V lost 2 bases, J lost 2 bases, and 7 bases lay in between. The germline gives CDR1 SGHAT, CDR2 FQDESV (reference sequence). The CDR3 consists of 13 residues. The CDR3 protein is CASSLRRTYEQYF. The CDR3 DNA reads TGTGCCAGCAGCTTACGGCGGACCTACGAGCAGTACTTC.